This TCR beta chain was observed in a study of cytomegalovirus exposure and HLA in healthy donors. As concerns this clone: Its antigen is unidentified. At one end the junction does not follow the germline gene, possibly because of a read error.

The CDR3 length is 15 residues. CDR1 is SSHAT and CDR2 is FNYEAQ in the germline V gene (reference sequence). In the PCR, 60 Vbeta and 13 Jbeta primers were used. TCRdb's table, derived via immunoSEQ multiplex PCR, lists solely in-frame clones and lacks some. In the table there are about 130,000 clones, roughly 70% of which are singletons. Study-wide findings and caveats: The authors assumed roughly uniform sequencing depth across donors for presence/absence analyses. A missense variant in DCLRE1C was later tied to TCR beta V- and J-gene trimming. Most of the TCR beta V segments (in an earlier analysis) were productive either about 87% or about 30% of the time.

The chain couples TRBV7-7 to TRBJ2-2; 8 bases are a match to TRBD2. This clonotype was obtained from a middle-aged woman in good health and CMV-seropositive. Sequenced input: PBMCs. Here the CDR3 reads CASSPGGKNTGELFF. The CDR3 DNA follows: TGTGCTAGCAGCCCGGGAGGGAAGAACACCGGGGAGCTGTTTTTT. The full variable domain, with the rest looked up from reference TRBV7-7 and TRBJ2-2, is GAGVSQSPRYKVTKRGQDVTLRCDPISSHATLYWYQQALGQGPEFLTYFNYEAQPDKSGLPSDRFSAERPEGSISTLTIQRTEQRDSAMYRCASSPGGKNTGELFFGEGSRLTVL.